This is a list of T cell receptor beta chains from one sample in a study of T-cell reconstitution after alpha-beta-depleted transplantation in children. Using its own MiXCR run on the PCR reads, TCRdb lists one record per CDR3 protein. Found here are fewer than 85,000 distinct CDR3 sequences, roughly an eighth of them singletons; the top ten hold 27%. The material was PBMCs, mostly from graft donor cells, obtained 180 days after TCRalphabeta/CD19-depleted stem cell transplant. The receptors originated from a male patient between 2 and 10 years old who had a stem cell transplant for acute lymphoblastic leukemia, so the T cells may come from the graft donor. Each CDR3 is given with its conserved first and last residue. The D gene is left open where the match is weak. Clone size is given for some rows only: seen once, a few or many times, or a class if the clone is expanded.

j_gene: TRBJ2-5; d_gene: .; v_gene: TRBV7-8; abundance: .; CDR3nt: TGTGCCAGCAGCTCACTGGACCTAGTGGACTTC; CDR3aa: CASSSLDLVDF
j_gene: TRBJ2-7; d_gene: TRBD2; v_gene: TRBV5-5; abundance: .; CDR3nt: TGTGCCAGCAGCGGTGGACTAGGCCCCTACGGGCAGTACTTC; CDR3aa: CASSGGLGPYGQYF
j_gene: TRBJ1-2; d_gene: .; v_gene: TRBV10-3; abundance: .; CDR3nt: TGTGCCATCAGCCTACAAGGGATCTATGGCTACACCTTC; CDR3aa: CAISLQGIYGYTF
j_gene: TRBJ1-4; d_gene: .; v_gene: TRBV29-1; abundance: few; CDR3nt: TGCAGCGTGGGCCCCCGAGGATTAGATAATGAAAAACTGTTTTTT; CDR3aa: CSVGPRGLDNEKLFF
j_gene: TRBJ1-5; d_gene: .; v_gene: TRBV9; abundance: .; CDR3nt: TGTGCCAGCAGCGTAGGGATTGGGAACAATCAGCCCCAGCATTTT; CDR3aa: CASSVGIGNNQPQHF
j_gene: TRBJ2-5; d_gene: .; v_gene: TRBV9; abundance: .; CDR3nt: TGTGCCAGCAGCTCCATCCCCGGGCAGCAAGAGACCCAGTACTTC; CDR3aa: CASSSIPGQQETQYF
j_gene: TRBJ1-2; d_gene: .; v_gene: TRBV5-1; abundance: .; CDR3nt: TGCGCCAGCAGCTTGAGCGGGACATTAAACTATGGCTACACCTTC; CDR3aa: CASSLSGTLNYGYTF
j_gene: TRBJ2-7; d_gene: TRBD1; v_gene: TRBV5-1; abundance: few; CDR3nt: TGCGCCAGCCAAGCCAGGGGGCTCTCCGAGCAGTACTTC; CDR3aa: CASQARGLSEQYF
j_gene: TRBJ1-2; d_gene: TRBD1; v_gene: TRBV7-8; abundance: few; CDR3nt: TGTGCCAGCAGCCCCCGGGACAGGGGCTATGGCTACACCTTC; CDR3aa: CASSPRDRGYGYTF
j_gene: TRBJ2-7; d_gene: .; v_gene: TRBV5-6; abundance: .; CDR3nt: TGTGCCAGCAGCTTACAGCTAATATCCTACGAGCAGTACTTC; CDR3aa: CASSLQLISYEQYF
j_gene: TRBJ2-2; d_gene: .; v_gene: TRBV6-2/TRBV6-3; abundance: .; CDR3nt: TGTGCCAGCTTCGAGGGCCTGACCGGGGAGCTGTTTTTT; CDR3aa: CASFEGLTGELFF
j_gene: TRBJ2-7; d_gene: .; v_gene: TRBV13; abundance: .; CDR3nt: TGTGCCAGCAGCTTAGGACAGGGTTACAAGCAGTACTTC; CDR3aa: CASSLGQGYKQYF
j_gene: TRBJ2-7; d_gene: .; v_gene: TRBV27; abundance: few; CDR3nt: TGTGCCAGCAGTTCCCGCCGGACACGGACTTTCTACGAGCAGTACTTC; CDR3aa: CASSSRRTRTFYEQYF
j_gene: TRBJ1-2; d_gene: .; v_gene: TRBV6-2/TRBV6-3; abundance: many; CDR3nt: TGTGCCAGCAGTTACTCGAGTAGGGGCGACGGCTACACCTTC; CDR3aa: CASSYSSRGDGYTF
j_gene: TRBJ1-6; d_gene: .; v_gene: TRBV5-1; abundance: .; CDR3nt: TGCGCCAGCAGCTTCCGCGGGGCGAGCTCCTATAATTCACCCCTCCACTTT; CDR3aa: CASSFRGASSYNSPLHF
j_gene: TRBJ2-5; d_gene: .; v_gene: TRBV4-3; abundance: .; CDR3nt: TGCGCCAGCAGCCAAGTCGGACGAGAGACCCAGTACTTC; CDR3aa: CASSQVGRETQYF
j_gene: TRBJ2-1; d_gene: .; v_gene: TRBV2; abundance: few; CDR3nt: TGTGCCAGCAACCCTCGGCGGGACTACAATGAGCAGTTCTTC; CDR3aa: CASNPRRDYNEQFF
j_gene: TRBJ2-2; d_gene: .; v_gene: TRBV24-1; abundance: few; CDR3nt: TGTGCCACCAGTGGCGAACGGAAGGTCGGACCCGGGGAGCTGTTTTTT; CDR3aa: CATSGERKVGPGELFF
j_gene: TRBJ2-7; d_gene: TRBD2; v_gene: TRBV20-1; abundance: few; CDR3nt: TGCAGTGCCCAGGGCGGGGGGAGCTCCTACGAGCAGTACTTC; CDR3aa: CSAQGGGSSYEQYF
j_gene: TRBJ2-6; d_gene: .; v_gene: TRBV6-5; abundance: .; CDR3nt: TGTGCCAGCAGTTACGTGCGGGACACCAGCTCTGGGGCCAACGTCCTGACTTTC; CDR3aa: CASSYVRDTSSGANVLTF
j_gene: TRBJ1-1; d_gene: .; v_gene: TRBV18; abundance: .; CDR3nt: TGTGCCAGCTCACATACACAGCAGACGAGCACTGAAGCTTTCTTT; CDR3aa: CASSHTQQTSTEAFF
j_gene: TRBJ1-4; d_gene: .; v_gene: TRBV7-9; abundance: .; CDR3nt: TGTGCCAGCAGTCCGTTCCCCTCGAAAAAACTGTTTTTT; CDR3aa: CASSPFPSKKLFF
j_gene: TRBJ1-1; d_gene: .; v_gene: TRBV7-9; abundance: .; CDR3nt: TGTGCCAGCAGCTTAGTTACAGGTGCAGCTTTCTTT; CDR3aa: CASSLVTGAAFF
j_gene: TRBJ1-4; d_gene: .; v_gene: TRBV4-3; abundance: many; CDR3nt: TGCGCCAGCAGCCAAGATGGGGTGCTCTCTTCAACTAATGAAAAACTGTTTTTT; CDR3aa: CASSQDGVLSSTNEKLFF
j_gene: TRBJ1-2; d_gene: .; v_gene: TRBV4-3; abundance: many; CDR3nt: TGCGCCAGCAGCCAAGAATTAGGACTGCCCTATGGCTACACCTTC; CDR3aa: CASSQELGLPYGYTF
j_gene: TRBJ1-5; d_gene: .; v_gene: TRBV4-3; abundance: few; CDR3nt: TGCGCCAGCAGCCAAGATTTCCGCGGAGGGCCCCAGCATTTT; CDR3aa: CASSQDFRGGPQHF
j_gene: TRBJ2-4; d_gene: TRBD1; v_gene: TRBV28; abundance: .; CDR3nt: TGTGCCAGCAGTCACTGGACAGGGGGCGGCATTCAGTACTTC; CDR3aa: CASSHWTGGGIQYF
j_gene: TRBJ2-2; d_gene: .; v_gene: TRBV5-1; abundance: .; CDR3nt: TGCGCCAGCAGCGTAGCCGGGGAGCTGTTTTTT; CDR3aa: CASSVAGELFF
j_gene: TRBJ2-6; d_gene: .; v_gene: TRBV29-1; abundance: .; CDR3nt: TGCAGCGTTGAAGAACAGGGCGGCTCTGGGGCCAACGTCCTGACTTTC; CDR3aa: CSVEEQGGSGANVLTF
j_gene: TRBJ2-7; d_gene: TRBD2; v_gene: TRBV5-1; abundance: many; CDR3nt: TGCGCCAGCAGCCGGACTAGCGGGAAATCCTACGAGCAGTACTTC; CDR3aa: CASSRTSGKSYEQYF
j_gene: TRBJ2-3; d_gene: .; v_gene: TRBV10-3; abundance: few; CDR3nt: TGTGCCATCAGTGGGCAAGACGGCACAGATACGCAGTATTTT; CDR3aa: CAISGQDGTDTQYF
j_gene: TRBJ1-2; d_gene: .; v_gene: TRBV7-2; abundance: few; CDR3nt: TGTGCCAGCAGTCTGGGACGCCTATCCTATGGCTACACCTTC; CDR3aa: CASSLGRLSYGYTF
j_gene: TRBJ2-1; d_gene: .; v_gene: TRBV4-3; abundance: few; CDR3nt: TGCGCCAGCAAAAAGGACCTGGCAGATGAGCAGTTCTTC; CDR3aa: CASKKDLADEQFF
j_gene: TRBJ2-3; d_gene: .; v_gene: TRBV24-1; abundance: few; CDR3nt: TGTGCCACCAGTGGTCAGGGCGCAGATACGCAGTATTTT; CDR3aa: CATSGQGADTQYF
j_gene: TRBJ2-1; d_gene: .; v_gene: TRBV5-6; abundance: many; CDR3nt: TGTGCCAGCAGCTTTCTATCTGAGCAGTTCTTC; CDR3aa: CASSFLSEQFF
j_gene: TRBJ2-6; d_gene: .; v_gene: TRBV18; abundance: few; CDR3nt: TGTGCCAGCTCACCCGGGACACCTTTATTCTCGAGGGGGGCCAACGTCCTGACTTTC; CDR3aa: CASSPGTPLFSRGANVLTF
j_gene: TRBJ2-7; d_gene: TRBD1; v_gene: TRBV5-5; abundance: few; CDR3nt: TGTGCCAGCAGCTTTGGACAGGCCCATCCTAACGAGCAGTACTTC; CDR3aa: CASSFGQAHPNEQYF
j_gene: TRBJ2-5; d_gene: .; v_gene: TRBV7-2; abundance: few; CDR3nt: TGTGCCAGCAGCTCCCCATCTAGAAAAGAGACCCAGTACTTC; CDR3aa: CASSSPSRKETQYF
j_gene: TRBJ2-5; d_gene: .; v_gene: TRBV7-6; abundance: few; CDR3nt: TGTGCCAGCAGCTCTAGGGGCAGGCAAGAGACCCAGTACTTC; CDR3aa: CASSSRGRQETQYF
j_gene: TRBJ2-7; d_gene: .; v_gene: TRBV5-1; abundance: .; CDR3nt: TGCGCCAGCAGCTTGGGAGGCGGGACCCTCGAGCAGTCCTTC; CDR3aa: CASSLGGGTLEQSF
j_gene: TRBJ2-1; d_gene: TRBD2; v_gene: TRBV5-1; abundance: many; CDR3nt: TGCGCCAGCAGCCCACTAGCGGGAGGTCACAATGAGCAGTTCTTC; CDR3aa: CASSPLAGGHNEQFF
j_gene: TRBJ1-1; d_gene: TRBD1; v_gene: TRBV10-3; abundance: few; CDR3nt: TGTGCCATCAATGTCCGGGACAGGTCCACTGAAGCTTTCTTT; CDR3aa: CAINVRDRSTEAFF
j_gene: TRBJ2-2; d_gene: TRBD1; v_gene: TRBV10-3; abundance: .; CDR3nt: TGTGCCATCAGCGTGGGGGACAGGCCGAACACCGGGGAGCTGTTTTTT; CDR3aa: CAISVGDRPNTGELFF
j_gene: TRBJ1-5; d_gene: .; v_gene: TRBV6-1; abundance: few; CDR3nt: TGTGCCAGCAGTGAAGAGAGGGCCTTCAATCAGCCCCAGCATTTT; CDR3aa: CASSEERAFNQPQHF
j_gene: TRBJ1-6; d_gene: TRBD1; v_gene: TRBV5-1; abundance: .; CDR3nt: TGCGCCAGCAGCTTGGGTGACAGGGGTTCACCCCTCCACTTT; CDR3aa: CASSLGDRGSPLHF
j_gene: TRBJ2-7; d_gene: .; v_gene: TRBV24-1; abundance: .; CDR3nt: TGTGCCACCAGTGATCCCCTGAAGAAGCAGTACTTC; CDR3aa: CATSDPLKKQYF
j_gene: TRBJ1-1; d_gene: TRBD1; v_gene: TRBV12-3/TRBV12-4; abundance: few; CDR3nt: TGTGCCAGCAGTTTAAGAGGGGGCGAGACTTTCTTT; CDR3aa: CASSLRGGETFF